The 20 T cell receptor beta chains reported below all come from one sample, sequenced in a study of PD-1 blockade in mismatch repair-deficient tumors. The method was immunoSEQ multiplex PCR; TCRdb's version includes in-frame clones alone and lacks a portion of them. Among about 67,000 clones listed, around 80% were seen once. The sequencing used peripheral blood, collected 2 weeks after starting pembrolizumab. These receptors originate from an adult with mismatch repair-deficient cancer.

The chain carries TRBV12-1 and TRBJ2-1; no check of the table's D call, TRBD2, against the DNA was made. TRBV12-1 is deemed a pseudogene. CDR3 length: 17 amino acids. The CDR3 DNA sequence: TGTGCCAGCAGCCGTGCCCTCGCTAGCGGACCCTACAATGAGCAGTTCTTC. Translating gives CASSRALASGPYNEQFF.

The genes are TRBV7-9 and TRBJ2-7, with D possibly TRBD1 on 6 matching bases. Trimming left V 5 bases short and J 5 bases short, with 19 bases between. This CDR3 has 15 residues. The germline V gene encodes CDR1 SEHNR and CDR2 FQNEAQ (reference sequence). The CDR3 DNA reads as TGTGCCAGCAGCACTACAGGGTCACCCATGGACGAGCAGTACTTC. Translated: CASSTTGSPMDEQYF.

The chain links TRBV6-5 to TRBJ2-1; 10 bases fit TRBD2. The CDR3 sequence is 13 residues long. CDR1 is MNHEY and CDR2 is SVGAGI in the germline V gene. V shed 7 bases and J 8 bases; nucleotides not matched to a gene: 5. The CDR3 DNA sequence: TGTGCCAGCAACACCGGGACTAGCGATGAGCAGTTCTTC. It encodes CASNTGTSDEQFF.

The chain employs TRBV7-2 and TRBJ2-5, with 10 bases identical to TRBD2. V shed 4 bases, J shed 5 bases, and the junction held 16 bases outside the gene matches. CDR1 and CDR2 from the germline V gene are SGHTA and FQGNSA. The CDR3 contains 18 residues. Here the CDR3 reads CASSSPVGLAGEQETQYF. For the CDR3, the DNA is TGTGCCAGCAGCTCCCCGGTTGGGCTAGCGGGAGAGCAGGAGACCCAGTACTTC.

V is TRBV7-3 and J is TRBJ2-3; TRBD2 matches at 13 bases. The germline V gene has CDR1 SGHTA and CDR2 FQGTGA. The CDR3 is 18 amino acids. V shed 1 base and J 3 bases; nucleotides not matched to a gene: 7. CDR3 loop: CASSLIGGLAGVTDTQYF. The DNA for the CDR3 is TGTGCCAGCAGCTTAATCGGAGGACTAGCGGGAGTAACAGATACGCAGTATTTT.

The chain couples TRBV30 to TRBJ1-1; 7 bases line up with TRBD1. This CDR3 has 13 residues. Germline trimming cut 3 bases from V and 3 bases from J; bases unmatched to any gene: 4. Germline CDR1 reads GTSNPN; CDR2 reads SVGIG (reference sequence). The CDR3 nucleotides are TGTGCCTGGAGCGGTACAGGGGACACTGAAGCTTTCTTT. This gives the protein CAWSGTGDTEAFF.

The chain recombines TRBV5-6 with TRBJ1-1, with 8 bases lining up with TRBD1. CDR3 length: 16 amino acids. Per germline, CDR1 SGHDT and CDR2 YYEEEE. V dropped 2 bases and J dropped 0; count of bases not matched to a gene: 6. CDR3 sequence: CASSFMAGGMNTEAFF. The CDR3 DNA follows: TGTGCCAGCAGCTTTATGGCAGGGGGCATGAACACTGAAGCTTTCTTT. The whole variable domain, remainder taken from reference TRBV5-6 and TRBJ1-1, is DAGVTQSPTHLIKTRGQQVTLRCSPKSGHDTVSWYQQALGQGPQFIFQYYEEEERQRGNFPDRFSGHQFPNYSSELNVNALLLGDSALYLCASSFMAGGMNTEAFFGQGTRLTVV.

The gene calls are TRBV7-6 and TRBJ2-5, with D perhaps TRBD2 (6 bases). Germline CDR1 SGHVS, CDR2 FNYEAQ. The germline V and J ends were trimmed by 3 bases and 5 bases, with 16 bases remaining between them. This CDR3 has 15 amino acids. DNA of the CDR3: TGTGCCAGCAGCTTCTTGGGCGGGGTACGTGAGACCCAGTACTTC. Its protein is CASSFLGGVRETQYF.

The V call is TRBV11-2, the J call TRBJ2-1; D unresolved. This CDR3 has 15 residues. CDR1 SGHAT and CDR2 FQNNGV come from the germline V gene. V was trimmed by 0 bases and J by 6 bases, leaving 12 bases between them. CDR3 bases: TGTGCCAGCAGCTTAGATTGGTCAGCTACCAATGAGCAGTTCTTC. Its protein is CASSLDWSATNEQFF.

The V call is TRBV5-6, the J call TRBJ2-7; 8 positions agree with TRBD1. This CDR3 spans 16 amino acids. Germline assignment: CDR1 SGHDT and CDR2 YYEEEE. The V gene end was trimmed by 4 bases and the J gene end by 3 bases; junction bases not matched to a gene: 12. In DNA, the CDR3 is TGTGCCAGCAGCCCACTTAGCGCCGGGACAGGCTACGAGCAGTACTTC. Its protein is CASSPLSAGTGYEQYF.

The gene calls are TRBV4-3 and TRBJ2-1, with a possible D match to TRBD2 (5 bases). Germline V lookup: CDR1 LGHNA, CDR2 YSLEER. The CDR3 is 16 amino acids. The germline V and J ends were trimmed by 0 bases and 3 bases, with 12 bases remaining between them. CDR3 protein: CASSQEFAADYNEQFF. DNA of the CDR3: TGCGCCAGCAGCCAAGAGTTTGCAGCGGACTACAATGAGCAGTTCTTC.

This chain joins TRBV5-6 and TRBJ2-4, with 8 bases aligning to TRBD1. The J segment lost 8 bases and the V segment lost 3 bases, leaving 4 bases of the junction unmatched. Germline CDR1 and CDR2: SGHDT and YYEEEE. This CDR3 contains 13 residues. CDR3 residues: CASSSQGAYIQYF. DNA of the CDR3: TGTGCCAGCAGCTCCCAGGGGGCGTACATTCAGTACTTC.

This clone was observed a handful of times. The chain carries TRBV27 and TRBJ2-7; TRBD2 matches at 7 bases. Germline trimming cut 6 bases from V and 0 bases from J; bases unmatched to any gene: 14. Germline CDR1 MNHEY, CDR2 SMNVEV (reference sequence). The length of the CDR3 is 17 residues. The CDR3 protein is CASRSTIERGNSYEQYF. CDR3 DNA sequence: TGTGCCAGCAGATCTACTATAGAGCGGGGCAACTCCTACGAGCAGTACTTC.

The J gene is TRBJ2-7, the V gene TRBV6-6; D is ambiguous. The V end lost 6 bases, the J end lost 0 bases, and 15 bases lay between the germline ends. The germline gives CDR1 MNHNY, CDR2 SVGAGI (reference sequence). The CDR3 spans 15 residues. CDR3 sequence (DNA): TGTGCCAGCAGCCCCCGCGGACGGAGCTCCTACGAGCAGTACTTC. The encoded protein is CASSPRGRSSYEQYF.

This clone appeared once. The chain recombines TRBV21-1 with TRBJ2-7; TRBD1 reflects the table's D call only, with no check against the DNA. TRBV21-1 is a pseudogene locus. The CDR3 consists of 11 residues. The CDR3 nucleotides read TGTGCCTGCTGGGACAGGTACGAGCAGTACTTC. Protein product: CACWDRYEQYF.

This clone was seen once. The gene calls are TRBV6-5 and TRBJ2-5, with 7 positions matching TRBD2. The CDR3 totals 14 residues. CDR1 and CDR2 from the germline V gene are MNHEY and SVGAGI. V gave up 2 bases and J gave up 7 bases; unmatched junction bases: 7. The CDR3 loop is CASSYEWEGGTQYF. As DNA, the CDR3 is TGTGCCAGCAGTTACGAGTGGGAGGGTGGGACCCAGTACTTC.

The CDR3 is CASSYAAYEQYF. CDR3 DNA sequence: TGTGCCAGCAGTTACGCCGCCTACGAGCAGTACTTC. The chain joins TRBV6-6 to TRBJ2-7; the D is unclear. The V end was cut by 2 bases, the J end by 2 bases, with 4 bases between. This CDR3 region has 12 residues. Per germline, CDR1 MNHNY and CDR2 SVGAGI (reference sequence).

The chain joins TRBV11-3 to TRBJ2-1; D remains unclear. Germline lookup yields CDR1 SGHNT and CDR2 YENEEA. The CDR3 length is 14 residues. V lost 4 bases and J lost 9, with 16 bases in between. The CDR3 here is CASSSLPQASEQFF. The CDR3 nucleotides are TGTGCCAGCAGCTCTCTCCCGCAGGCTAGTGAGCAGTTCTTC.

The gene calls are TRBV7-9 and TRBJ2-1, with a tentative D call TRBD2 (6 bases). The V gene's germline CDR1 is SEHNR and CDR2 FQNEAQ (reference sequence). The CDR3 consists of 13 residues. Trimming cost V 6 bases and J 6 bases, with 12 bases left between them. The CDR3 loop is CASSRRAVNEQFF. The CDR3 nucleotides read TGTGCCAGCAGTAGGAGGGCGGTCAATGAGCAGTTCTTC. The full variable domain, in which reference TRBV7-9 and TRBJ2-1 provide the parts outside the CDR3, is DTGVSQNPRHKITKRGQNVTFRCDPISEHNRLYWYRQTLGQGPEFLTYFQNEAQLEKSRLLSDRFSAERPKGSFSTLEIQRTEQGDSAMYLCASSRRAVNEQFFGPGTRLTVL.

This chain connects TRBV19 to TRBJ2-7; D may be TRBD1 (6 bases). The V end was cut by 3 bases, the J end by 7 bases, with 16 bases between. CDR3 size: 14 residues. Germline-derived CDR1 and CDR2 are LNHDA and SQIVND (reference sequence). Here the CDR3 DNA reads TGTGCCAGTAGTATGGGGACAACTTTGGAGGAGCAGTACTTC. Its protein is CASSMGTTLEEQYF.